Presented here are 29 T cell receptor beta chains from one specimen sequenced in a study of cytomegalovirus exposure and HLA in healthy donors. The PCR employed 60 Vbeta primers together with 13 Jbeta primers. Sequenced by immunoSEQ multiplex PCR; TCRdb stores in-frame clones only, minus some. The sample includes more than 120,000 clones, 82% of them seen just once. Sequencing input: PBMCs. The source is a male donor in good health and CMV-seronegative.

The chain combines TRBV27 with TRBJ2-7; tentatively, D is TRBD2 (6 bases). CDR1 and CDR2 from the germline V gene are MNHEY and SMNVEV (reference sequence). Trimming removed 5 bases from V and 1 base from J, with 9 bases in between. CDR3 length equals 13 residues. The CDR3, as DNA: TGTGCCAGCAGTCCGGGACTGTCCTACGAGCAGTACTTC. Amino acid sequence: CASSPGLSYEQYF.

This chain links TRBV27 with TRBJ2-5; tentative D call: TRBD2 (5 bases). The CDR3 length is 15 residues. V lost 0 bases to trimming and J lost 5 bases, with 13 bases between them. Germline V gene sequence: CDR1 MNHEY, CDR2 SMNVEV (reference sequence). In nucleotides, the CDR3 is TGTGCCAGCAGTTTATCGAGGGCCGGGTTGGAGACCCAGTACTTC. The encoded protein is CASSLSRAGLETQYF.

This clone was recorded a few times. This chain connects TRBV7-2 to TRBJ2-7; 11 nucleotides match TRBD2. CDR3 size: 15 residues. Germline CDR1 and CDR2: SGHTA and FQGNSA. With V trimmed by 5 bases and J by 6 bases, 9 bases remained unmatched. CDR3 amino acids: CASSPLAGGRGEQYF. CDR3 in DNA: TGTGCCAGCAGCCCCTTAGCGGGAGGGAGGGGCGAGCAGTACTTC.

The chain is built from TRBV6-6 and TRBJ2-7, with TRBD2 matching over 8 bases. V lost 5 bases to trimming and J lost 7 bases; unmatched junction nucleotides: 7. Germline V CDR1 and CDR2: MNHNY, SVGAGI (reference sequence). The CDR3 loop spans 13 amino acids. The CDR3 here is CASSPGQRGEQYF. The CDR3 bases are TGTGCCAGCAGTCCCGGTCAGCGGGGGGAGCAGTACTTC.

This chain joins TRBV7-9 and TRBJ2-3; 10 nucleotides agree with TRBD2. Losses at the gene ends were 1 base for V and 6 bases for J; bases not matched to a gene: 7. Per germline, CDR1 SEHNR and CDR2 FQNEAQ (reference sequence). The CDR3 extends over 16 amino acids. DNA of the CDR3: TGTGCCAGCAGCTTAGGGGTAGCGGGAGGCCCCGATACGCAGTATTTT. It is translated as CASSLGVAGGPDTQYF.

In this sample, this clone turned up a few times. The rearrangement joins TRBV11-3 to TRBJ2-7; D unresolved. This CDR3 comprises 12 residues. The germline CDR1 and CDR2 sequences are SGHNT and YENEEA. Trimming removed 0 bases at V and 6 bases at J, with 6 bases between. CDR3 coding DNA: TGTGCCAGCAGCTTAGATTCGTCCGAGCAGTACTTC. It translates to CASSLDSSEQYF.

Here the CDR3 DNA reads TGTGCCAGCCTGCCGGCTAGCGGATCCTACGAGCAGTACTTC. This gives the protein CASLPASGSYEQYF. The chain employs TRBV27 and TRBJ2-7; 7 bases map to TRBD2. V shed 8 bases and J 1 base; nucleotides not matched to a gene: 8. Germline CDR1 reads MNHEY; CDR2 reads SMNVEV (reference sequence). The CDR3 is made up of 14 amino acids.

This chain links TRBV27 with TRBJ2-3, with a tentative D call TRBD1 (7 bases). CDR1 is MNHEY, CDR2 SMNVEV, per germline (reference sequence). The CDR3 has 13 amino acids. V lost 6 bases, J lost 4 bases, and 11 bases lay in between. Here the CDR3 reads CASRTGEADTQYF. In nucleotides, the CDR3 is TGTGCCAGCAGAACAGGGGAGGCAGATACGCAGTATTTT.

The J gene is TRBJ2-7, the V gene TRBV5-1, with a tentative D call TRBD2 (7 bases). Germline CDR1 SGHRS, CDR2 YFSETQ. This CDR3 is 15 amino acids long. V was clipped by 4 bases and J by 0 bases, with 14 bases between them. Here the CDR3 DNA reads TGCGCCAGCAGCCCCAGCGGGACAAGCTCCTACGAGCAGTACTTC. Protein: CASSPSGTSSYEQYF.

A single count supports this clone. The chain carries TRBV11-1 and TRBJ2-7; 7 bases map to TRBD2. CDR3 size: 14 residues. The V and J ends lost 8 bases and 3 bases, in that order; junction bases with no gene match: 10. Per the germline V gene, CDR1 is SGHAT and CDR2 is FQDESV (reference sequence). In DNA, the CDR3 is TGTGCCAGCTCATACGGGAGGCGTAACTACGAGCAGTACTTC. Translation gives CASSYGRRNYEQYF.

This chain connects TRBV29-1 to TRBJ2-5; D is possibly TRBD2 (5 bases). From germline, CDR1 is SQVTM and CDR2 ANQGSEA. This CDR3 region has 13 residues. V lost 8 bases, J lost 4 bases, and 17 bases lay in between. In DNA, the CDR3 is TGCAGCTCAAAATGGTCGGGAATAGAGACCCAGTACTTC. Translating it yields CSSKWSGIETQYF.

The rearrangement links TRBV9 to TRBJ2-1; 8 positions match TRBD2. Trimming at V came to 5 bases and at J to 5 bases, leaving 3 bases not matched to a gene. This CDR3 comprises 13 residues. Germline V gene data show CDR1 as SGDLS and CDR2 as YYNGEE. Written as DNA, the CDR3 is TGTGCCAGCAGTGGACTAGCCGACAATGAGCAGTTCTTC. It encodes CASSGLADNEQFF.

The chain links TRBV10-1 to TRBJ2-7; TRBD1 matches at 7 bases. CDR3 size: 12 residues. The V and J ends lost 0 bases and 11 bases, in that order; junction bases with no gene match: 4. In germline, CDR1 is WNHNN, CDR2 SYGVQD (reference sequence). Here the CDR3 DNA reads TGCGCCAGCAGTGAGTCATGGGACAGAGAGTACTTC. This encodes CASSESWDREYF.

V usage is TRBV27 and J usage is TRBJ2-1; the D gene is possibly TRBD1 (7 bases). V dropped 7 bases and J dropped 12 bases, with 22 bases sitting between them. The CDR3 totals 14 residues. The germline gives CDR1 MNHEY, CDR2 SMNVEV (reference sequence). CDR3 amino acids: CASIRTGPGAGQFF. CDR3 bases: TGTGCCAGCATCAGGACAGGTCCGGGGGCCGGGCAGTTCTTC.

This clone was seen once. CDR3 sequence reads: CASRNDEGEYEQYF. The CDR3 coding sequence is TGTGCCAGCAGGAACGACGAGGGAGAATATGAGCAGTACTTC. V and J are TRBV6-5 and TRBJ2-7; possible D gene TRBD2, 5 bases. The CDR3 totals 14 residues. Germline CDR1 MNHEY, CDR2 SVGAGI. V was cut by 6 bases and J by 7 bases, with 19 bases left in between.

This chain joins TRBV20-1 and TRBJ2-7; no firm D call. The CDR3 runs to 11 residues. V lost 3 bases, J lost 5 bases, and 8 bases lay in between. The germline CDR1 and CDR2 sequences are DFQATT and SNEGSKA (reference sequence). CDR3: CSASGGHEQYF. The CDR3 nucleotides read TGCAGTGCTAGCGGCGGCCACGAGCAGTACTTC.

This chain uses TRBV9 with TRBJ2-7; the D is unclear. The CDR3 runs to 15 residues. Trimming left V 0 bases short and J 0 bases short, with 10 bases between. Germline loops: CDR1 SGDLS, CDR2 YYNGEE. The DNA for the CDR3 is TGTGCCAGCAGCGTAGCTTTAAGTAGCTCCTACGAGCAGTACTTC. This encodes CASSVALSSSYEQYF.

V is TRBV6-6 and J is TRBJ1-2, with TRBD1 matching over 7 bases. V lost 6 bases and J lost 2; bases outside the gene matches: 6. This CDR3 region has 14 residues. In germline, CDR1 is MNHNY, CDR2 SVGAGI (reference sequence). This CDR3 is CASRGGQFNYGYTF. CDR3 nucleotides: TGTGCCAGCAGGGGGGGACAGTTCAACTATGGCTACACCTTC.

Concerning this clone itself: Different DNA sequences within this sample yield the same CDR3. This chain joins TRBV5-4 and TRBJ2-1; D is perhaps TRBD2 (5 bases). The CDR3 sequence is 15 residues long. Trimming took off 4 bases at V and 4 bases at J, with 15 bases between the two ends. Germline lookup yields CDR1 SGHNT and CDR2 YYREEE (reference sequence). The CDR3 DNA follows: TGTGCCAGCAGCAAGGACGGGAAATCTTACAATGAGCAGTTCTTC. Translated: CASSKDGKSYNEQFF.

This chain joins TRBV12-5 and TRBJ2-7, with 7 bases aligning to TRBD2. This CDR3 contains 15 residues. Germline CDR1 reads LGHNT; CDR2 reads FRNRAP. The ends lost 6 bases at V and 7 bases at J; junction bases unmatched: 15. DNA for the CDR3: TGTGCTAGTGGCTCCGACTGGGGCGGGAGTCGTGAGCAGTACTTC. This gives the protein CASGSDWGGSREQYF.

The genes are TRBV30 and TRBJ2-1; D unresolved. The CDR3 has 11 amino acids. Trimming removed 5 bases from V and 8 bases from J, with 10 bases in between. Germline V CDR1 and CDR2: GTSNPN, SVGIG (reference sequence). CDR3 DNA sequence: TGTGCCTGGGGTGAAACGGATGAGCAGTTCTTC. This codes for CAWGETDEQFF.

The chain links TRBV27 to TRBJ1-5, with D possibly matching TRBD1 (6 bases). The length of the CDR3 is 13 residues. Germline-derived CDR1 and CDR2 are MNHEY and SMNVEV (reference sequence). The ends were cut back, 5 bases at V and 4 bases at J, with 9 bases in the middle. This CDR3 is CASSPQGNQPQHF. As DNA, the CDR3 is TGTGCCAGCAGTCCCCAGGGGAATCAGCCCCAGCATTTT.

The chain uses TRBV7-9 and TRBJ2-1; TRBD1 agrees at 7 bases. CDR3 length equals 12 residues. The germline V gene encodes CDR1 SEHNR and CDR2 FQNEAQ (reference sequence). V shed 1 base, J shed 12 bases, and the junction held 3 bases outside the gene matches. The DNA for the CDR3 is TGTGCCAGCAGCTTAGTAGGGGGCGTGCAGTTCTTC. It yields the protein CASSLVGGVQFF.

Comment on this clone: Germline and junction disagree at one end, which may indicate a read error. The chain uses TRBV7-9 and TRBJ1-2; TRBD1 matches at 7 bases. CDR1 is SEHNR and CDR2 is FQNEAQ in the germline V gene (reference sequence). The CDR3 totals 12 residues. The chain's CDR3 is CSSSLALGQARF. The DNA for the CDR3 is TGTTCCAGCAGCTTAGCCCTTGGACAGGCCCGCTTC.

In DNA form, the CDR3 reads TGTGCCAGCAGCCCAAGTTTTGGGGCAATCGAGCAGTACTTC. It yields the protein CASSPSFGAIEQYF. V is TRBV9 and J is TRBJ2-7; TRBD1 is a possible D gene (5 bases). The CDR3 spans 14 residues. The germline V gene encodes CDR1 SGDLS and CDR2 YYNGEE. Trimming removed 4 bases from V and 6 bases from J, with 17 bases in between.

The chain couples TRBV12-5 to TRBJ1-4; D is perhaps TRBD1 (5 bases). V gave up 6 bases and J gave up 8 bases, with 19 bases separating them. The CDR3 has 15 amino acids. Germline loops: CDR1 LGHNT, CDR2 FRNRAP. Here the CDR3 reads CASGRTSPDGEKLFF. In DNA form, the CDR3 reads TGTGCTAGTGGGAGGACAAGCCCCGACGGGGAAAAACTGTTTTTT.

This clone was seen a handful of times. The rearrangement joins TRBV14 to TRBJ1-4; D ambiguous. CDR3 size: 12 residues. CDR1 is SGHDN, CDR2 FVKESK, per germline. The CDR3 spells CATSFGNEKLFF. In DNA, the CDR3 is TGTGCTACGAGTTTCGGTAATGAAAAACTGTTTTTT.

The chain has TRBV19 and TRBJ2-7, with D possibly TRBD1 on 6 matching bases. From germline, CDR1 is LNHDA and CDR2 SQIVND (reference sequence). The V and J ends lost 9 bases and 3 bases respectively, with 15 bases between them. The CDR3 is 13 amino acids. The DNA of the CDR3 is TGTGCCAGATATAAATTGGACAGCTACGAGCAGTACTTC. Protein product: CARYKLDSYEQYF.

This chain connects TRBV13 to TRBJ2-7, with TRBD2 matching 8 bases. After removal of 5 bases from V and 6 bases from J, the junction contained 12 bases not matched to a gene. The CDR3 contains 15 residues. Looked up from germline, CDR1 is PRHDT and CDR2 is FYEKMQ (reference sequence). Written as DNA, the CDR3 is TGTGCCAGCAGCCCCGAGGGGCTTAGCGGGGTCGAGCAGTACTTC. Protein product: CASSPEGLSGVEQYF.